The subject of this entry is one T cell receptor beta chain. Its antigen remains undetermined. No base quality values were provided; no much bigger clone lies one nucleotide off. Genomic DNA was isolated from the sorted cells so that the TCRbeta CDR3 region could be sequenced. The immunoSEQ Assay was used to sequence the TCRbeta CDR3 regions. The clones in this table, taken by TCRdb from immuneACCESS, are in-frame only. Not every clone is retained; where verified, under half of the shortfall comes from an unresolved V gene, and the cause of the rest is unknown. Recorded for this sample are 65,000 to 85,000 clones; 80% to 95% of them occurred a single time. The ten top clones hold 0.65% of the sample. This entry is derived from a study of OX40 agonist ivuxolimab in advanced cancers. General notes on the study: Ivuxolimab was an agonistic, fully human IgG2 monoclonal antibody directed against OX40 (CD134), a costimulatory receptor. Intravenous ivuxolimab was administered to patients every 2 weeks at six dose levels: 0.01, 0.1, 0.3, 1.5, 3 and 10 mg/kg. Among the approximately 54 dose-escalation patients, about 19 had hepatocellular carcinoma, approximately 15 melanoma, 9 renal cell carcinoma and 9 head and neck cancer. A male proportion of nearly 85% and a mean age of approximately 55 years, ranging from about 20 to 85, were recorded for the dose-escalation cohort. Prior anti-PD-1, anti-PD-L1 or anti-CTLA-4 therapy was permitted, and checkpoint inhibitors had been received by less than 45% of dose-escalation patients. Three dose-escalation patients achieved partial responses, one with hepatocellular carcinoma and two with cutaneous melanoma. The point of sequencing TCRbeta in the periphery was to test whether ivuxolimab changed TCR sequence diversity and drove clonal T-cell expansion. The paper covers the monotherapy dose-escalation part of the phase I ivuxolimab trial, which included N of about 56 patients.

Patients with a history of autoimmune disease or receiving systemic immunosuppression were excluded from the trial. Peripheral blood for TCR sequencing was drawn from every dose cohort at baseline, at cycle 4 day 1 and at cycle 7 day 1. Samples came from an open-label, multicenter, first-in-human phase I dose-escalation trial of ivuxolimab. The trial enrolled adults with locally advanced or metastatic head and neck squamous cell, hepatocellular, melanoma or renal cell carcinoma. CD4+ and CD8+ T cells were sorted separately from peripheral blood before TCR sequencing. What the authors observed across the whole study: After ivuxolimab, more expanded clones were found on average in CD8+ T cells than in CD4+ T cells. Which antigens the clonally expanded peripheral T cells were specific for was not determined. In the 0.1-3.0 mg/kg groups, partial responders were among the patients with the lowest normalized peripheral clonal expansion, particularly in CD8+ T cells. At doses of 0.1 to 3.0 mg/kg, clonal expansion of both CD4+ and CD8+ blood T cells was observed from baseline to week 6. Low levels of normalized T-cell clonal expansion were also seen in some nonresponding patients.

There are 15 amino acids in the CDR3, from cysteine to phenylalanine inclusive. Left in the record is the CDR3 DNA by itself, 45 bases read in frame from the first base. The receptor was isolated from an adult with an advanced solid tumor such as melanoma, head and neck, liver or kidney cancer. Here the chain combines TRBV21-1 and TRBJ2-3; the D call in the table, TRBD2, was not verified against the DNA. TRBV21-1 is designated a pseudogene. The sequences come from CD4+ or CD8+ T cells sorted from blood, collected in a trial of the OX40 agonist ivuxolimab. The nucleotide sequence is TGTGCCAGCAGCGCGGGAGCCCTTAGCACAGATACGCAGTATTTT. Protein translation: CASSAGALSTDTQYF.